These 14 T cell receptor beta chains were all obtained from the same sample, sequenced in a study of blood T cell repertoires in COVID-19. Sequencing was performed with immunoSEQ multiplex PCR; in TCRdb, only in-frame clones are kept and a portion is missing. The sample carries approximately 100,000 clones, roughly 82% recorded once. Sequenced input: peripheral blood. The receptors shown here come from an elderly woman with active or convalescent COVID-19.

The genes are TRBV7-2 and TRBJ2-1; 8 bases are shared with TRBD2. The junction had 12 bases not matched to a gene; V was cut back by 3 bases and J by 5 bases. The CDR3 is 17 amino acids. Germline CDR1 and CDR2: SGHTA and FQGNSA. The CDR3 reads CASSFFWREVFDNEQFF. CDR3 in DNA: TGTGCCAGCAGCTTTTTCTGGCGGGAGGTCTTTGACAATGAGCAGTTCTTC.

This clone was counted between two and nine times. The chain uses TRBV7-2 and TRBJ2-1; 7 bases fit TRBD2. This CDR3 spans 15 amino acids. Per the germline V gene, CDR1 is SGHTA and CDR2 is FQGNSA. The ends lost 1 base at V and 5 bases at J; junction bases unmatched: 5. The DNA for the CDR3 is TGTGCCAGCAGCTTAGTGGGAGGGCCGCACAATGAGCAGTTCTTC. It specifies CASSLVGGPHNEQFF.

V usage is TRBV9 and J usage is TRBJ1-2; possible D gene TRBD1, 5 bases. Germline V gene sequence: CDR1 SGDLS, CDR2 YYNGEE. Trimming stripped 2 bases from V and 0 bases from J, with 11 bases between. CDR3 length: 15 residues. The CDR3 DNA follows: TGTGCCAGCAGCGTCGCCGAGACAGCTAACTATGGCTACACCTTC. Translation gives CASSVAETANYGYTF.

This clone was detected once. This chain's CDR3 is CASSRARRSTDTQYF. Written as DNA, the CDR3 is TGTGCCAGCAGTCGAGCACGTCGGAGCACAGATACGCAGTATTTT. This chain uses TRBV27 with TRBJ2-3; D gene unclear. CDR1 and CDR2 from the germline V gene are MNHEY and SMNVEV (reference sequence). The CDR3 runs to 15 residues. V gave up 5 bases and J gave up 0 bases, with 12 bases separating them.

The rearrangement joins TRBV10-3 to TRBJ2-7, with 14 bases identical to TRBD2. The CDR3 runs 15 residues. Losses at the gene ends were 4 bases for V and 5 bases for J; bases not matched to a gene: 4. The germline CDR1 and CDR2 sequences are ENHRY and SYGVKD. CDR3 in amino acids: CAISGTSGGYDEQYF. The CDR3 region has the DNA TGTGCCATCAGTGGGACTAGCGGGGGGTACGACGAGCAGTACTTC.

CDR3 in amino acids: CAISGGDRGFNEQYF. The CDR3 nucleotides read TGTGCCATCAGTGGTGGGGACAGGGGGTTCAACGAGCAGTACTTC. V is TRBV10-3 and J is TRBJ2-7, with 11 bases that match TRBD1. Germline V gene lookup returns CDR1 ENHRY and CDR2 SYGVKD. The CDR3 has 15 amino acids. Trimming cost V 4 bases and J 5 bases; bases outside gene matches: 7.

The chain links TRBV19 to TRBJ2-3; D is possibly TRBD2 (7 bases). Germline CDR1 reads LNHDA; CDR2 reads SQIVND (reference sequence). The CDR3 is made up of 15 amino acids. The V and J ends lost 7 bases and 3 bases respectively, with 17 bases between them. This chain's CDR3 is CASNKRGGATDTQYF. The CDR3 bases are TGTGCCAGTAACAAGAGGGGGGGCGCGACAGATACGCAGTATTTT.

The genes are TRBV18 and TRBJ2-1; D is perhaps TRBD2 (5 bases). Germline CDR1 is KGHSH and CDR2 is LQKENI. V lost 3 bases and J 5 bases, leaving 14 bases between the germline ends. The CDR3 extends over 15 amino acids. CDR3 sequence: CASSPLQAGHNEQFF. CDR3 coding DNA: TGTGCCAGCTCACCTCTCCAGGCGGGTCACAATGAGCAGTTCTTC.

The V and J genes are TRBV6-1 and TRBJ1-1; D is undetermined. The CDR3 sequence is 14 residues long. The V and J ends lost 0 bases and 3 bases respectively, with 8 bases between them. In germline, CDR1 is MNHNS, CDR2 SASEGT. CDR3 loop: CASSEARRDTEAFF. CDR3 nucleotide sequence: TGTGCCAGCAGTGAAGCGCGGAGGGACACTGAAGCTTTCTTT.

This clone has only a few counts. The chain employs TRBV10-3 and TRBJ2-7, with 7 bases fitting TRBD1. This CDR3 is built from 12 residues. V shed 10 bases, J shed 3 bases, and the junction held 6 bases outside the gene matches. Germline V gene data show CDR1 as ENHRY and CDR2 as SYGVKD. CDR3 region: CASTGTVYEQYF. CDR3 bases: TGTGCCAGCACGGGGACAGTCTACGAGCAGTACTTC.

The gene calls are TRBV19 and TRBJ1-2, with a tentative D call TRBD1 (6 bases). The CDR3 contains 14 residues. Trimming shortened V by 7 bases and J by 7 bases, and 19 bases separated the two germline ends. Per germline, CDR1 LNHDA and CDR2 SQIVND (reference sequence). The CDR3, as DNA: TGTGCCAGTACCCTCCCCAAACAGGGATCTGGCTACACCTTC. It translates to CASTLPKQGSGYTF.

This chain links TRBV9 with TRBJ1-5, with TRBD1 identical over 9 bases. The J segment lost 2 bases and the V segment lost 3 bases, leaving 15 bases of the junction unmatched. Germline-derived CDR1 and CDR2 are SGDLS and YYNGEE. There are 19 residues in the CDR3. This CDR3 reads CASSAPSPSGQGCNQPQHF. Written as DNA, the CDR3 is TGTGCCAGCAGCGCCCCATCCCCTTCAGGACAGGGGTGCAATCAGCCCCAGCATTTT.

The rearrangement uses TRBV9 and TRBJ1-6; 7 nucleotides line up with TRBD1. The CDR3 has 17 amino acids. The germline V gene encodes CDR1 SGDLS and CDR2 YYNGEE. The junction had 6 bases not matched to a gene; V was cut back by 0 bases and J by 3 bases. The CDR3 reads CASSVEGGFDYNSPLHF. CDR3 nucleotide sequence: TGTGCCAGCAGCGTAGAAGGGGGCTTCGACTATAATTCACCCCTCCACTTT.

In regard to this clone: The germline gene is not matched at one end of the junction; a read error may be the cause. Written as DNA, the CDR3 is TGTACCAGCAGCTTACGCAGGGAATATGGCTACACCTTC. Translating gives CTSSLRREYGYTF. The chain uses TRBV11-2 and TRBJ1-2; tentatively, D is TRBD1 (5 bases). Germline V gives CDR1 SGHAT, CDR2 FQNNGV. This CDR3 is 13 amino acids long.